These 3 T cell receptor beta chains were all obtained from the same sample, sequenced in a study of blood T cell repertoires in COVID-19. Measured with immunoSEQ multiplex PCR; TCRdb has only the in-frame clones, and not every one. The sample consists of tens of thousands of clones, roughly 87% of them appearing once. Sequenced sample: peripheral blood. Every receptor here comes from a woman of 80 years or more with acute or convalescent COVID-19.

The chain carries TRBV11-2 and TRBJ1-2, with TRBD1 matching 9 bases. V was pared by 4 bases and J by 4 bases, with 4 bases of the junction left unmatched. CDR3 length equals 14 residues. Germline V gives CDR1 SGHAT, CDR2 FQNNGV. CDR3 in amino acids: CASSSGQGTYGYTF. DNA for the CDR3: TGTGCCAGCAGCTCCGGACAGGGGACCTATGGCTACACCTTC. Together with reference TRBV11-2 and TRBJ1-2, the CDR3 gives the full variable domain: EAGVAQSPRYKIIEKRQSVAFWCNPISGHATLYWYQQILGQGPKLLIQFQNNGVVDDSQLPKDRFSAERLKGVDSTLKIQPAKLEDSAVYLCASSSGQGTYGYTFGSGTRLTVV.

The genes are TRBV7-2 and TRBJ2-1; 12 nucleotides line up with TRBD2. Germline CDR1 and CDR2: SGHTA and FQGNSA. V lost 4 bases to trimming and J lost 1 base; unmatched junction nucleotides: 11. The CDR3 consists of 19 residues. The CDR3 here is CASSSSRTSGIRSYNEQFF. The CDR3 DNA follows: TGTGCCAGCAGCTCCTCCCGGACTAGCGGGATACGGTCCTACAATGAGCAGTTCTTC.

The chain recombines TRBV5-1 with TRBJ2-5, with 10 bases that match TRBD1. Looked up from germline, CDR1 is SGHRS and CDR2 is YFSETQ. There are 16 residues in the CDR3. Losses at the gene ends were 2 bases for V and 6 bases for J; bases not matched to a gene: 10. CDR3 region: CASSFTTGQGLKTQYF. The CDR3 bases are TGCGCCAGCAGCTTCACGACGGGACAGGGGTTGAAGACCCAGTACTTC.